The 14 T cell receptor beta chains in this list originate from one sample, sequenced in a study of T cell responses to AZD1222 COVID-19 vaccine. Sequencing was performed with immunoSEQ multiplex PCR; in TCRdb, only in-frame clones are kept and a portion is missing. The sample lists about 100,000 clones, about 83% occurring once. This specimen was peripheral blood, taken on day 0 of AZD1222 vaccination. All receptors come from an adult in good health.

The chain is built from TRBV10-3 and TRBJ2-5, with TRBD2 as a possible D gene (6 bases). This CDR3 is 13 amino acids long. Germline CDR1 is ENHRY and CDR2 is SYGVKD. V was shortened by 4 bases and J by 5 bases, with 11 bases between the two germline ends. In DNA, the CDR3 is TGTGCCATCAGTGGAGGGACTGGGGAGACCCAGTACTTC. It codes for CAISGGTGETQYF.

The chain couples TRBV2 to TRBJ2-5, with TRBD2 identical over 7 bases. Per the germline V gene, CDR1 is SNHLY and CDR2 is FYNNEI. The CDR3 sequence is 14 residues long. Losses at the gene ends were 6 bases for V and 2 bases for J; bases not matched to a gene: 6. The CDR3 is CASRGRGPQETQYF. CDR3 DNA sequence: TGTGCCAGCAGGGGGAGGGGACCTCAAGAGACCCAGTACTTC.

This chain links TRBV28 with TRBJ1-2, with 7 positions matching TRBD1. This CDR3 is 14 amino acids long. The ends lost 2 bases at V and 5 bases at J; junction bases unmatched: 5. The germline V gene encodes CDR1 MDHEN and CDR2 SYDVKM. CDR3 nucleotides: TGTGCCAGCAGTTTAGGGGGACAGAGATATGGCTACACCTTC. This sequence encodes CASSLGGQRYGYTF.

The chain combines TRBV4-3 with TRBJ2-6; D is ambiguous. Germline CDR1 reads LGHNA; CDR2 reads YSLEER. The CDR3 contains 16 residues. With 4 bases removed from V and 0 bases from J, the gap between germline ends came to 10 bases. The CDR3 sequence is CASSRDQSSGANVLTF. CDR3 bases: TGCGCCAGCAGCCGCGATCAGAGCTCTGGGGCCAACGTCCTGACTTTC.

V and J are TRBV7-3 and TRBJ2-7, with a weak D call TRBD2 (6 bases). There are 14 residues in the CDR3. The germline CDR1 and CDR2 sequences are SGHTA and FQGTGA. Trimming removed 5 bases at V and 7 bases at J, with 18 bases between. DNA of the CDR3: TGTGCCAGCAGCCCCGAGGGGACTCTACGAGAGCAGTACTTC. Translating it yields CASSPEGTLREQYF.

This clone has a single count. The chain is built from TRBV28 and TRBJ1-2; D might be TRBD1 (5 bases). The CDR3 extends over 13 amino acids. Germline values: CDR1 MDHEN, CDR2 SYDVKM. V dropped 6 bases and J dropped 4 bases, with 12 bases sitting between them. CDR3 in DNA: TGTGCCAGCAGCTCAGACAGTTTCTATGGCTACACCTTC. Residues: CASSSDSFYGYTF.

The chain uses TRBV5-8 and TRBJ1-5; 9 bases fit TRBD1. After removal of 1 base from V and 4 bases from J, the junction contained 6 bases not matched to a gene. Germline V gene data show CDR1 as SGHTS and CDR2 as YDEGEE. The CDR3 has 16 amino acids. This CDR3 is CASSLFIDRGNQPQHF. The DNA of the CDR3 is TGTGCCAGCAGCTTGTTCATTGACAGGGGGAATCAGCCCCAGCATTTT. The entire variable domain, with the rest obtained from reference TRBV5-8 and TRBJ1-5, is as follows: EAGVTQSPTHLIKTRGQQATLRCSPISGHTSVYWYQQALGLGLQFLLWYDEGEERNRGNFPPRFSGRQFPNYSSELNVNALELEDSALYLCASSLFIDRGNQPQHFGDGTRLSIL.

The chain employs TRBV7-3 and TRBJ2-5, with D perhaps being TRBD1 or TRBD2 (6 bases each). Germline lookup yields CDR1 SGHTA and CDR2 FQGTGA. This CDR3 spans 16 amino acids. Trimming removed 1 base at V and 2 bases at J, with 14 bases between. This CDR3 reads CASSLIGGQVQETQYF. In DNA form, the CDR3 reads TGTGCCAGCAGCTTAATTGGGGGGCAGGTACAAGAGACCCAGTACTTC.

The chain joins TRBV5-1 to TRBJ1-1; D ambiguous. CDR1 is SGHRS, CDR2 YFSETQ, per germline. V lost 4 bases and J lost 2, with 18 bases in between. The CDR3 contains 16 residues. CDR3 DNA sequence: TGCGCCAGCAGCGAAGGACGGATCATTACTAACACTGAAGCTTTCTTT. As protein: CASSEGRIITNTEAFF.

The rearrangement uses TRBV2 and TRBJ1-1, with no clear D. V was shortened by 5 bases and J by 7 bases, with 14 bases between the two germline ends. Germline CDR1 SNHLY, CDR2 FYNNEI. This CDR3 spans 13 amino acids. CDR3 sequence: CASSKDPVYEAFF. CDR3 in DNA: TGTGCCAGCAGTAAGGACCCGGTCTATGAAGCTTTCTTT.

This chain links TRBV2 with TRBJ2-7; D not resolved. CDR1 and CDR2 from the germline V gene are SNHLY and FYNNEI. V lost 6 bases, J lost 1 base, and 4 bases lay in between. This CDR3 has 11 residues. DNA for the CDR3: TGTGCCAGCAGAGGGTCCTACGAGCAGTACTTC. Amino acid sequence: CASRGSYEQYF.

This clone was seen just once. The chain uses TRBV27 and TRBJ2-1, with 11 bases fitting TRBD2. Germline V gives CDR1 MNHEY, CDR2 SMNVEV (reference sequence). J was trimmed by 7 bases and V by 5 bases; bases with no gene match: 13. The CDR3 is 17 residues long. CDR3 residues: CASSNSLAGGLRNEQFF. The CDR3 bases are TGTGCCAGCAGTAACTCGCTAGCGGGGGGCCTTCGGAATGAGCAGTTCTTC.

The genes are TRBV15 and TRBJ1-3; the match to TRBD1 covers 9 bases. Unmatched junction bases numbered 7, after V lost 3 bases and J lost 1 base. Germline V gene lookup returns CDR1 LNHNV and CDR2 YYDKDF (reference sequence). The CDR3 length is 17 residues. CDR3 sequence (DNA): TGTGCCACCAGCAGGACCAACAGGGGGCGGTCTGGAAACACCATATATTTT. This sequence encodes CATSRTNRGRSGNTIYF. Using reference TRBV15 and TRBJ1-3 for the parts outside the CDR3, the full variable domain is DAMVIQNPRYQVTQFGKPVTLSCSQTLNHNVMYWYQQKSSQAPKLLFHYYDKDFNNEADTPDNFQSRRPNTSFCFLDIRSPGLGDTAMYLCATSRTNRGRSGNTIYFGEGSWLTVV.

This sequence joins TRBV6-2 or TRBV6-3 and TRBJ2-1; D might be TRBD2 (6 bases). Trimming cost V 5 bases and J 2 bases, with 10 bases left between them. Per the germline V gene, CDR1 is MNHEY and CDR2 is SVGEGT. The CDR3 loop spans 14 amino acids. The CDR3 spells CASSDTGAYNEQFF. In nucleotides, the CDR3 is TGTGCCAGCAGTGATACGGGGGCCTACAATGAGCAGTTCTTC.